The sequence of this T cell receptor (beta chain) was determined in a study of T-cell reconstitution after alpha-beta-depleted transplantation in children. The CDR3 has 12 amino acids. CDR1 is SEHNR and CDR2 is FQNEAQ in the germline V gene (reference sequence). Trimming cost V 5 bases and J 9 bases, with 13 bases left between them. As it was prepared, the TCRbeta library received unique molecular identifiers. TCRdb processed the PCR reads anew with MiXCR; each CDR3 protein has one entry. This table has over 70,000 distinct CDR3 sequences, over 9% appearing once. The chain is built from TRBV7-9 and TRBJ1-2, with D perhaps TRBD1 (6 bases). This sequence originates from a human donor who donated a stem cell graft to a child with inherited bone marrow failure. This specimen consisted of PBMCs from the stem cell graft donor, obtained from the stem cell graft. The DNA of the CDR3 is TGTGCCAGCAGCCCAGGGGACTTCTGCTACACCTTC. Its protein is CASSPGDFCYTF. The complete variable domain, with remaining parts taken from reference TRBV7-9 and TRBJ1-2, reads DTGVSQNPRHKITKRGQNVTFRCDPISEHNRLYWYRQTLGQGPEFLTYFQNEAQLEKSRLLSDRFSAERPKGSFSTLEIQRTEQGDSAMYLCASSPGDFCYTFGSGTRLTVV.